This entry describes one T cell receptor beta chain. Its cognate antigen is unknown. A multiplex PCR was run with 60 Vbeta primers and 13 Jbeta primers. Under the authors' procedure: Later analysis identified 80 million to 90 million unique TCR beta chains, approximately 10 million shared. Produced via immunoSEQ multiplex PCR; TCRdb's table is partial and in-frame only. That table gives V, J and clone size, and the DNA gave D and trimming. The table lists 150,000 to 200,000 clones, roughly 79% of them singletons. The entry originates in a study of cytomegalovirus exposure and HLA in healthy donors. About the research overall: Approximately 180 million T cells yielded 117 million unique TCR beta sequences, as an earlier analysis found. Study-wide results and limits: Reported results showed that the classifier diagnosed cytomegalovirus status with high specificity and sensitivity.

V lost 4 bases and J 4 bases, leaving 12 bases between the germline ends. CDR1 MNHEY and CDR2 SVGAGI come from the germline V gene. The CDR3 length is 14 residues. The sequence derives from a man between 45 and 60 years old in good health and CMV-seropositive. The chain carries TRBV6-5 and TRBJ2-3, with no clear D. The sequenced sample was PBMCs. CDR3 in amino acids: CASSSSRAADTQYF. In nucleotides, the CDR3 is TGTGCCAGCAGTTCATCGAGAGCCGCAGATACGCAGTATTTT.